This is a list of T cell receptor beta chains from one sample in a study of blood T cell repertoires in COVID-19. Method: immunoSEQ multiplex PCR; TCRdb's copy keeps in-frame clones and lacks some. The sample carries approximately 98,000 clones, 81% recorded once. Material for sequencing was peripheral blood. The receptors stem from a woman of 80 years or more with acute or convalescent COVID-19. Each CDR3 is given with its conserved first and last residue. The D gene is left open where the match is weak. Not every row has a clone size; where given, it reads once, few, many or a size class.

V gene	D gene	J gene	clone size	CDR3 protein	CDR3 DNA
TRBV11-2	.	TRBJ2-5	.	CASSLMAGLETQYF	TGTGCCAGCAGCTTAATGGCAGGGCTGGAGACCCAGTACTTC
TRBV15	.	TRBJ2-1	.	CATSPLKSSYNEQFF	TGTGCCACCTCCCCCCTGAAGAGCTCCTACAATGAGCAGTTCTTC
TRBV5-4	.	TRBJ1-4	.	CASSFDGGTNEKLFF	TGTGCCAGCAGCTTTGATGGGGGCACTAATGAAAAACTGTTTTTT
TRBV18	TRBD1	TRBJ1-5	.	CASSPSRGLNQPQHF	TGTGCCAGCTCACCATCGAGGGGGCTGAATCAGCCCCAGCATTTT
TRBV7-6	.	TRBJ2-1	.	CASSLDSNEQFF	TGTGCCAGCAGCCTTGACAGCAATGAGCAGTTCTTC
TRBV14	TRBD2	TRBJ2-3	.	CASSQGLAGRGTQYF	TGTGCCAGCAGCCAAGGACTAGCGGGGCGGGGGACGCAGTATTTT
TRBV29-1	.	TRBJ2-6	.	CSVEASGANVLTF	TGCAGCGTTGAGGCTTCCGGGGCCAACGTCCTGACTTTC
TRBV5-1	TRBD1	TRBJ2-7	.	CASSLGQGLAYEQYF	TGCGCCAGCAGCCTCGGACAGGGGTTGGCCTACGAGCAGTACTTC
TRBV7-6	.	TRBJ1-5	.	CASSLSASGNQPQHF	TGTGCCAGCAGCTTATCTGCTAGCGGCAATCAGCCCCAGCATTTT
TRBV12-3/TRBV12-4	.	TRBJ1-2	medium-sized	CASSLTRQLGIF	TGTGCCAGCAGTTTAACTCGACAGCTAGGAATCTTC
TRBV6-6	TRBD1	TRBJ1-2	.	CASTLGTGSRYTF	TGTGCCAGCACCTTAGGGACAGGGAGCCGCTACACCTTC
TRBV24-1	TRBD2	TRBJ2-5	.	CATSSGSGGYKETQYF	TGTGCCACCAGCTCGGGTAGCGGGGGATACAAAGAGACCCAGTACTTC